The 26 T cell receptor beta chains presented below share a single source sample, sequenced in a study of untreated major depressive disorder. Study-level points and caveats: Compared with controls, depressed patients showed more TRBV05-01 (Vbeta 5.1) usage in CD4+ T cells.

These receptors are not linked to any known antigen. TCRdb's table, derived via immunoSEQ multiplex PCR, lists solely in-frame clones and lacks some. The table lists roughly 25,000 clones, roughly nine tenths of them singletons. What was sequenced was CD4+ T cells from PBMCs. The receptors stem from a young woman with major depressive disorder.

CDR3 in DNA: TGCGCCAGCAGCGCGGACGGCACAGATACGCAGTATTTT. The encoded protein is CASSADGTDTQYF. This chain connects TRBV5-1 to TRBJ2-3; D is undetermined. The germline V gene has CDR1 SGHRS and CDR2 YFSETQ. The CDR3 loop spans 13 amino acids. The V gene lost 4 bases and the J gene lost 1 base, with 7 bases spanning the gap.

The J gene is TRBJ2-5, the V gene TRBV11-2; D unresolved. This CDR3 contains 15 residues. Per the germline V gene, CDR1 is SGHAT and CDR2 is FQNNGV. V was pared by 0 bases and J by 3 bases, with 11 bases between. The CDR3 sequence: CASSLDVWAEETQYF. In nucleotides, the CDR3 is TGTGCCAGCAGCTTAGATGTATGGGCGGAAGAGACCCAGTACTTC.

CDR3 sequence (DNA): TGTGCCAGCAGTACCAAGGGACTAGCTGGCCCGGAGCTGTTTTTT. Protein: CASSTKGLAGPELFF. The V call is TRBV28, the J call TRBJ2-2; 9 bases are a match to TRBD2. Looked up from germline, CDR1 is MDHEN and CDR2 is SYDVKM. This CDR3 contains 15 residues. The V segment lost 5 bases and the J segment 10 bases; nucleotides outside the gene matches: 11.

The gene calls are TRBV2 and TRBJ2-7, with TRBD2 identical over 7 bases. The CDR3 runs 13 residues. The V gene end was trimmed by 4 bases and the J gene end by 4 bases; junction bases not matched to a gene: 4. Germline V gives CDR1 SNHLY, CDR2 FYNNEI. The DNA of the CDR3 is TGTGCCAGCAGTGGACTAGCAGTATACGAGCAGTACTTC. This translates into CASSGLAVYEQYF. The whole variable domain, filled in from reference TRBV2 and TRBJ2-7, reads EPEVTQTPSHQVTQMGQEVILRCVPISNHLYFYWYRQILGQKVEFLVSFYNNEISEKSEIFDDQFSVERPDGSNFTLKIRSTKLEDSAMYFCASSGLAVYEQYFGPGTRLTVT.

The chain uses TRBV5-1 and TRBJ1-4; D might be TRBD1 (5 bases). The CDR3 spans 13 residues. From germline, CDR1 is SGHRS and CDR2 YFSETQ. The germline V and J ends were trimmed by 5 bases and 4 bases, with 9 bases remaining between them. The CDR3 DNA sequence: TGCGCCAGCAGGGCGGGGGTTAATGAAAAACTGTTTTTT. Protein product: CASRAGVNEKLFF.

The chain has TRBV6-6 and TRBJ1-1; the D gene is possibly TRBD1 (5 bases). Per germline, CDR1 MNHNY and CDR2 SVGAGI (reference sequence). The CDR3 loop spans 13 amino acids. V lost 0 bases, J lost 4 bases, and 6 bases lay in between. This CDR3 reads CASSYSRGTEAFF. The CDR3, as DNA: TGTGCCAGCAGTTACTCGAGGGGCACTGAAGCTTTCTTT.

The chain couples TRBV27 to TRBJ1-1; possibly TRBD1 for D (5 bases). V shed 0 bases and J shed 9 bases, with 14 bases lying between them. The CDR3 spans 14 residues. The germline gives CDR1 MNHEY, CDR2 SMNVEV (reference sequence). CDR3 bases: TGTGCCAGCAGTTTATCAGGGGCCGGAGTAAAAGCTTTCTTT. Protein: CASSLSGAGVKAFF.

The chain recombines TRBV9 with TRBJ2-1, with no clear D. Per germline, CDR1 SGDLS and CDR2 YYNGEE. The germline V and J ends were trimmed by 1 base and 0 bases, with 8 bases remaining between them. The CDR3 runs to 15 residues. CDR3 amino acids: CASSVSTLSYNEQFF. The CDR3 nucleotides are TGTGCCAGCAGCGTAAGCACTCTCTCCTACAATGAGCAGTTCTTC.

CDR3 DNA sequence: TGTGCCAGCAAACTGGGACTAGCGGGGGCTGAGCAGTACTTC. It yields the protein CASKLGLAGAEQYF. V and J are TRBV6-5 and TRBJ2-7; 14 positions agree with TRBD2. Germline V gene data show CDR1 as MNHEY and CDR2 as SVGAGI. There are 14 residues in the CDR3. With V trimmed by 7 bases and J by 7 bases, 6 bases remained unmatched.

The CDR3 DNA sequence: TGTGCCAGCAGTGAATGGGCTAGCGGGAACACCGGGGAGCTGTTTTTT. Protein product: CASSEWASGNTGELFF. The chain is built from TRBV6-1 and TRBJ2-2, with 7 bases aligning to TRBD2. CDR3 length: 16 amino acids. J was trimmed by 1 base and V by 2 bases; bases with no gene match: 4. From germline, CDR1 is MNHNS and CDR2 SASEGT.

The rearrangement uses TRBV4-3 and TRBJ1-3, with TRBD1 identical over 7 bases. Germline CDR1 and CDR2: LGHNA and YSLEER. The CDR3 runs 18 residues. The junction had 9 bases not matched to a gene; V was cut back by 1 base and J by 0 bases. The CDR3 reads CASSQVKGANDSGNTIYF. CDR3 bases: TGCGCCAGCAGCCAAGTGAAGGGGGCAAATGACTCTGGAAACACCATATATTTT.

This chain joins TRBV6-5 and TRBJ2-5, with TRBD1 matching 8 bases. V was clipped by 6 bases and J by 7 bases; unmatched bases: 10. The CDR3 sequence is 14 residues long. CDR1 is MNHEY, CDR2 SVGAGI, per germline. CDR3 residues: CASRVRTGYGTQYF. The CDR3 DNA reads as TGTGCCAGCAGGGTCAGGACAGGGTATGGGACCCAGTACTTC.

The J gene is TRBJ2-1, the V gene TRBV2, with 13 positions matching TRBD2. The CDR3 is 15 amino acids. CDR1 SNHLY and CDR2 FYNNEI come from the germline V gene. V trimming: 5 bases; J trimming: 5 bases; junction bases outside the gene matches: 3. The CDR3 loop is CASSPLAGGHNEQFF. DNA for the CDR3: TGTGCCAGCAGTCCACTAGCGGGGGGGCACAATGAGCAGTTCTTC.

V is TRBV25-1 and J is TRBJ2-3; tentatively, D is TRBD2 (6 bases). The CDR3 covers 14 residues. CDR1 MGHDK and CDR2 SYGVNS come from the germline V gene. Trimming took 6 bases from V and 1 from J, leaving 11 bases between them. DNA of the CDR3: TGTGCCAGCAGGAGGGGCGGGGGCACAGATACGCAGTATTTT. This gives the protein CASRRGGGTDTQYF.

CDR3 bases: TGTGCCAGCAGTTTAAGGGGATATCACTATGGCTACACCTTC. Residues: CASSLRGYHYGYTF. The chain employs TRBV27 and TRBJ1-2; tentatively, D is TRBD1 (5 bases). The CDR3 covers 14 residues. CDR1 is MNHEY, CDR2 SMNVEV, per germline (reference sequence). V gave up 2 bases and J gave up 3 bases, with 10 bases separating them.

The chain is built from TRBV6-6 and TRBJ2-2, with 8 bases identical to TRBD2. The CDR3 runs 15 residues. Germline V lookup: CDR1 MNHNY, CDR2 SVGAGI (reference sequence). V was clipped by 6 bases and J by 4 bases; unmatched bases: 7. Here the CDR3 reads CASSRSGGGTGELFF. The CDR3 DNA sequence: TGTGCCAGCAGCCGCAGCGGGGGCGGCACCGGGGAGCTGTTTTTT.

This clone was recorded only once. In DNA form, the CDR3 reads TGTGCCATCCAGCCCTCTAAGACAGGAATTGGGTACGAGCAGTACTTC. It encodes CAIQPSKTGIGYEQYF. This sequence joins TRBV10-3 and TRBJ2-7, with D possibly being TRBD1 (6 bases). From germline, CDR1 is ENHRY and CDR2 SYGVKD. V lost 8 bases, J lost 4 bases, and 24 bases lay in between. The CDR3 loop spans 16 amino acids.

The sample holds one count of this clone. V gene TRBV6-5 combines with J gene TRBJ1-3; D not resolved. V was cut by 4 bases and J by 0 bases, with 7 bases left in between. CDR1 and CDR2 (germline): MNHEY, SVGAGI. There are 14 residues in the CDR3. CDR3 nucleotide sequence: TGTGCCAGCAGTTCGACGGCCTCTGGAAACACCATATATTTT. This translates into CASSSTASGNTIYF.

This chain joins TRBV2 and TRBJ2-7; 7 bases line up with TRBD1. This CDR3 spans 13 amino acids. Losses at the gene ends were 8 bases for V and 2 bases for J; bases not matched to a gene: 6. Germline values: CDR1 SNHLY, CDR2 FYNNEI. CDR3 protein: CASSPGTAYEQYF. CDR3 bases: TGTGCCAGCTCCCCCGGGACAGCCTACGAGCAGTACTTC. Looking up the rest from reference TRBV2 and TRBJ2-7 gives the full variable domain: EPEVTQTPSHQVTQMGQEVILRCVPISNHLYFYWYRQILGQKVEFLVSFYNNEISEKSEIFDDQFSVERPDGSNFTLKIRSTKLEDSAMYFCASSPGTAYEQYFGPGTRLTVT.

V and J are TRBV29-1 and TRBJ2-5; 8 nucleotides align to TRBD1. Germline assignment: CDR1 SQVTM and CDR2 ANQGSEA. The CDR3 has 13 residues. The trim removed 7 bases at V and 4 bases at J, leaving 8 bases unmatched. The CDR3 spells CSAAQDRGETQYF. DNA of the CDR3: TGCAGCGCTGCCCAAGACAGGGGAGAGACCCAGTACTTC.

The V gene is TRBV4-3, the J gene TRBJ1-2, with D possibly TRBD1 on 5 matching bases. With 4 bases removed from V and 3 bases from J, the gap between germline ends came to 24 bases. Germline V CDR1 and CDR2: LGHNA, YSLEER. This CDR3 is 18 amino acids long. CDR3 DNA sequence: TGCGCCAGCAGCCCAAATCTCCTGGACATTCGATTCCACTATGGCTACACCTTC. Its translation is CASSPNLLDIRFHYGYTF.

The sample holds one count of this clone. The CDR3 DNA sequence: TGTGCCAGCAGCCAAGCGACCGGGACGAGCACCGGGGAGCTGTTTTTT. Amino acids: CASSQATGTSTGELFF. V gene TRBV4-2 combines with J gene TRBJ2-2; D may match TRBD1 or TRBD2 (5 bases each). This CDR3 is built from 16 residues. V lost 1 base, J lost 4 bases, and 13 bases lay in between. Germline CDR1 and CDR2: LGHNA and YNFKEQ.

The chain combines TRBV9 with TRBJ1-5; no clear D gene. The germline V gene has CDR1 SGDLS and CDR2 YYNGEE. V was pared by 0 bases and J by 0 bases, with 7 bases between. The CDR3 totals 15 residues. This chain's CDR3 is CASSVGHNSNQPQHF. For the CDR3, the DNA is TGTGCCAGCAGCGTAGGACACAATAGCAATCAGCCCCAGCATTTT.

The chain carries TRBV5-4 and TRBJ2-5; D unclear. This CDR3 has 13 residues. The germline gives CDR1 SGHNT, CDR2 YYREEE (reference sequence). Trimming stripped 8 bases from V and 4 bases from J, with 15 bases between. DNA for the CDR3: TGTGCCAGTAAGCCGCACTCCGTAGAGACCCAGTACTTC. Protein sequence: CASKPHSVETQYF.

The genes are TRBV5-4 and TRBJ2-3, with D possibly TRBD1 on 6 matching bases. This CDR3 is 15 amino acids long. Trimming shortened V by 0 bases and J by 0 bases, and 8 bases separated the two germline ends. Germline lookup yields CDR1 SGHNT and CDR2 YYREEE (reference sequence). Here the CDR3 DNA reads TGTGCCAGCAGCTTGGACAGGGAGAGCACAGATACGCAGTATTTT. Translating gives CASSLDRESTDTQYF.

This chain uses TRBV7-3 with TRBJ1-1; no reliable D call. CDR1 SGHTA and CDR2 FQGTGA come from the germline V gene. Trimming left V 5 bases short and J 5 bases short, with 12 bases between. The CDR3 totals 13 residues. CDR3: CASSPTVRTEAFF. CDR3 DNA sequence: TGTGCCAGCAGCCCGACGGTCCGAACTGAAGCTTTCTTT.